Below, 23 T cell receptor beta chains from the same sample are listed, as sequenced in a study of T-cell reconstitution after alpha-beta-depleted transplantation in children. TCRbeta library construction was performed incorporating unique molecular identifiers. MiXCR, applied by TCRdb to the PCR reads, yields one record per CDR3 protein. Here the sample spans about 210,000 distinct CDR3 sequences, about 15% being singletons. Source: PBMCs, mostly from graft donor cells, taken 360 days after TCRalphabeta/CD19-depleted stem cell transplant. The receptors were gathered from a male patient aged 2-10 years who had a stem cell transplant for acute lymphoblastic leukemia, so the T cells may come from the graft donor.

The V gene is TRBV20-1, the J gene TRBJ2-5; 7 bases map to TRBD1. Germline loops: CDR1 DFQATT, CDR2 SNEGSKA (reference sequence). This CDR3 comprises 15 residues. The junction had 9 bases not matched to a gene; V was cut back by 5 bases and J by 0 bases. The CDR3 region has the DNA TGCAGTGCTGAGGGGGCGAGGGAAAACCAAGAGACCCAGTACTTC. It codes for CSAEGARENQETQYF.

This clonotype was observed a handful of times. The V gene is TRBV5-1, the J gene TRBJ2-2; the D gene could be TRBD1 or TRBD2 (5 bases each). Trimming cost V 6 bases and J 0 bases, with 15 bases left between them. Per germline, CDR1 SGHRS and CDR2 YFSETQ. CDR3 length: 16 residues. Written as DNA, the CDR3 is TGCGCCAGCACCCAGGGTGGTAGCGCGAACACCGGGGAGCTGTTTTTT. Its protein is CASTQGGSANTGELFF. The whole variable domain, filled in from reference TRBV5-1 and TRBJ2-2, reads KAGVTQTPRYLIKTRGQQVTLSCSPISGHRSVSWYQQTPGQGLQFLFEYFSETQRNKGNFPGRFSGRQFSNSRSEMNVSTLELGDSALYLCASTQGGSANTGELFFGEGSRLTVL.

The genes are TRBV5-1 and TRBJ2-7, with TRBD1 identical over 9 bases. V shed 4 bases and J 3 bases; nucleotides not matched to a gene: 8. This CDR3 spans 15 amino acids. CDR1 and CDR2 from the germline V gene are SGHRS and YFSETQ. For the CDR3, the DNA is TGCGCCAGCAGCCCTAGGACAGGGGCGAGCTACGAGCAGTACTTC. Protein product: CASSPRTGASYEQYF.

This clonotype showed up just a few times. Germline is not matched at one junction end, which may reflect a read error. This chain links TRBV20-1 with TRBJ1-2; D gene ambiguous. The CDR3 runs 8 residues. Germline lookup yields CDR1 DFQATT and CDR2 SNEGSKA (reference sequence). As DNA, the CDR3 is TGCAGTGCCCGCCTGGGCTCCTTC. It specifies CSARLGSF.

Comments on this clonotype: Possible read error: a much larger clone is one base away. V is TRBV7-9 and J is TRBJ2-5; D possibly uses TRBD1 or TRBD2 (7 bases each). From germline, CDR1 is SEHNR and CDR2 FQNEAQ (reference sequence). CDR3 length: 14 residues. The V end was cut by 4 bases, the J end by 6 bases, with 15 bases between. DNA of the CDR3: TGTGCCAGCAGCTCCCAGGGGGGGGCGCAGACCCAGTACTTC. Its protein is CASSSQGGAQTQYF.

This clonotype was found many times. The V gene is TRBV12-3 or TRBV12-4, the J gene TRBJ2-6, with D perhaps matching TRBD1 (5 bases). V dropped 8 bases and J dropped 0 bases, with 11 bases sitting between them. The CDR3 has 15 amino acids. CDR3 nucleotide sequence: TGTGCCAGCGGACCAGGGTTCTCTGGGGCCAACGTCCTGACTTTC. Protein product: CASGPGFSGANVLTF.

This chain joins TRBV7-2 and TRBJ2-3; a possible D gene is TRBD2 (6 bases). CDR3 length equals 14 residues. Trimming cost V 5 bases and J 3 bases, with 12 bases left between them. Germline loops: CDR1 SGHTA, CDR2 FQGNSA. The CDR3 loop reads CASSTGLSTDTQYF. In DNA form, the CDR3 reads TGTGCCAGCAGCACGGGACTCTCTACAGATACGCAGTATTTT.

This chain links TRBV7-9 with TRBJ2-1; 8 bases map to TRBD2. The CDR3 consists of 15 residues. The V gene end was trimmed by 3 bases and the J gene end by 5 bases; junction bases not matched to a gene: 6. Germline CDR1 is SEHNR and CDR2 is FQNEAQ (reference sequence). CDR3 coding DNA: TGTGCCAGCAGCTTTCGGGCGCGGGGGGACAATGAGCAGTTCTTC. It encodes CASSFRARGDNEQFF.

The DNA of the CDR3 is TGTGCCAGCAGCTCTAATTACCAAGAGACCCAGTACTTC. Translating it yields CASSSNYQETQYF. The J gene is TRBJ2-5, the V gene TRBV7-8; unclear D gene. CDR3 length: 13 amino acids. The V gene's germline CDR1 is SGHVS and CDR2 FQNEAQ. The V end was cut by 4 bases, the J end by 0 bases, with 6 bases between.

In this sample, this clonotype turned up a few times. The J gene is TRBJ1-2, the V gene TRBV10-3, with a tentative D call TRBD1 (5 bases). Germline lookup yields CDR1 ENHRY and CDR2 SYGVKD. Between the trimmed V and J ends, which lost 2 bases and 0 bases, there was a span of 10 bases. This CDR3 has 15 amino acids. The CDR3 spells CAISEPGRTNYGYTF. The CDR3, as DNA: TGTGCCATCAGTGAGCCAGGGAGAACTAACTATGGCTACACCTTC.

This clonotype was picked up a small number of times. The CDR3 DNA reads TGTGCCAGCAGCCAAGAAATGTTGCGGGGGGGCATCGATACGCAGTATTTT. It encodes CASSQEMLRGGIDTQYF. This chain connects TRBV12-3 or TRBV12-4 to TRBJ2-3; TRBD2 agrees at 9 bases. Losses at the gene ends were 6 bases for V and 6 bases for J; bases not matched to a gene: 16. The CDR3 has 17 amino acids.

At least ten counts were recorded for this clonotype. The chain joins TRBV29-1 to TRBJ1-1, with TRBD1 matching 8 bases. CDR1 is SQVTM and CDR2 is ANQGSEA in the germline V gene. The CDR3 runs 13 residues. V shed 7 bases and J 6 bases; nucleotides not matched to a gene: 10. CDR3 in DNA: TGCAGCGCGAAGACAGGGGATTATGCTGAAGCTTTCTTT. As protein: CSAKTGDYAEAFF.

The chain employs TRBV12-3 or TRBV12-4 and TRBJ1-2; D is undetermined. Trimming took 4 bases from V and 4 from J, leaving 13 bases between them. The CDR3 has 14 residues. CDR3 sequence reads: CASSYSGTIYGYTF. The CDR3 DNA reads TGTGCCAGCAGTTACAGCGGAACTATCTATGGCTACACCTTC.

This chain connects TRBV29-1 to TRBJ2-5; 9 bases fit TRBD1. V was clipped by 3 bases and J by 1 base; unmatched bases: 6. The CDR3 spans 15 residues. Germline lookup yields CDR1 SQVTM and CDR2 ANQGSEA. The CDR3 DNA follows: TGCAGCGTTGAGTTTCGGGACAGGGCCCAAGAGACCCAGTACTTC. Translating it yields CSVEFRDRAQETQYF.

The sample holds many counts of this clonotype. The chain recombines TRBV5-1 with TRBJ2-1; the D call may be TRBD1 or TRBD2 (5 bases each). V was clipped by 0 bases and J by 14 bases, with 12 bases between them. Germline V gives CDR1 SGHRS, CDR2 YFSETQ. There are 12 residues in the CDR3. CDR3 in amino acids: CASSLGDRREFF. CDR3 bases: TGCGCCAGCAGCTTGGGGGACCGCAGGGAGTTCTTC.

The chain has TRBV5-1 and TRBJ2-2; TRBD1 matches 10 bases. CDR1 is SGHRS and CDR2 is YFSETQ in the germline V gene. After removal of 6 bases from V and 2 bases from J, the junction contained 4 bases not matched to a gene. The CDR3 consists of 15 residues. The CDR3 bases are TGCGCCAGCACCCAGACAGGGGGCAACACCGGGGAGCTGTTTTTT. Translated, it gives CASTQTGGNTGELFF.

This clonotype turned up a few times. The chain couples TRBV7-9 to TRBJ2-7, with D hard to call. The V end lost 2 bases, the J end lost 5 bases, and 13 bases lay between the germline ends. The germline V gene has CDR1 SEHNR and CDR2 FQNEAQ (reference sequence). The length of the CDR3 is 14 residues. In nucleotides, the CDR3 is TGTGCCAGCAGCTTATATGCCGGGCCCGACGAGCAGTACTTC. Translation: CASSLYAGPDEQYF.

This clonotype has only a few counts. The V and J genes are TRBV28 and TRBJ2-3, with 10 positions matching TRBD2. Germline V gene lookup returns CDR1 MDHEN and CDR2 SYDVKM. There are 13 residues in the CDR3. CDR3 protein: CASGPSGRDTQYF. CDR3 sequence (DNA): TGTGCAAGCGGGCCTAGCGGGAGAGATACGCAGTATTTT.

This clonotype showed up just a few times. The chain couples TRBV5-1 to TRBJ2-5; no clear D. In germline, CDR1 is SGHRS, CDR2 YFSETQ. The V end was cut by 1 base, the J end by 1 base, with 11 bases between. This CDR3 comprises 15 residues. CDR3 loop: CASSLSGETQETQYF. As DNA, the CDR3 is TGCGCCAGCAGCTTGTCAGGAGAAACCCAAGAGACCCAGTACTTC.

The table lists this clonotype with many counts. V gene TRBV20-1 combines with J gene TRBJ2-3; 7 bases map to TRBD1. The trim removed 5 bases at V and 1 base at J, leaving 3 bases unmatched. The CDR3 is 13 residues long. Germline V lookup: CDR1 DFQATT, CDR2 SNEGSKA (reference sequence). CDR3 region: CSAWDSRTDTQYF. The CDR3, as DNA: TGCAGTGCTTGGGACAGCCGCACAGATACGCAGTATTTT.

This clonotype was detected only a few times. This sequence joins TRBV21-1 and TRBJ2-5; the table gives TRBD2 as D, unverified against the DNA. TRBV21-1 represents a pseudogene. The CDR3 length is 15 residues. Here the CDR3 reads CASRGRVAPEETQYF. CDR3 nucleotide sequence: TGTGCCAGCCGGGGGAGGGTGGCACCCGAAGAGACCCAGTACTTC.

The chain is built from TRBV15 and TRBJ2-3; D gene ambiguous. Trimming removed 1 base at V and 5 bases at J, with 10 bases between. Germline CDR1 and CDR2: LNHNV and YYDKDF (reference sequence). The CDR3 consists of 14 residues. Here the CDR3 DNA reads TGTGCCACCAGCAGAGGAAGACTGAAAGATACGCAGTATTTT. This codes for CATSRGRLKDTQYF.

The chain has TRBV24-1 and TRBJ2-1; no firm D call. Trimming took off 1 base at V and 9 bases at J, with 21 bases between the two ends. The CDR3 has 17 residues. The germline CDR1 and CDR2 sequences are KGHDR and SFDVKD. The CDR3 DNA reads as TGTGCCACCAGTGATTTAACTTCTGGACCACCTCGAGGTGAGCAGTTCTTC. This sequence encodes CATSDLTSGPPRGEQFF.